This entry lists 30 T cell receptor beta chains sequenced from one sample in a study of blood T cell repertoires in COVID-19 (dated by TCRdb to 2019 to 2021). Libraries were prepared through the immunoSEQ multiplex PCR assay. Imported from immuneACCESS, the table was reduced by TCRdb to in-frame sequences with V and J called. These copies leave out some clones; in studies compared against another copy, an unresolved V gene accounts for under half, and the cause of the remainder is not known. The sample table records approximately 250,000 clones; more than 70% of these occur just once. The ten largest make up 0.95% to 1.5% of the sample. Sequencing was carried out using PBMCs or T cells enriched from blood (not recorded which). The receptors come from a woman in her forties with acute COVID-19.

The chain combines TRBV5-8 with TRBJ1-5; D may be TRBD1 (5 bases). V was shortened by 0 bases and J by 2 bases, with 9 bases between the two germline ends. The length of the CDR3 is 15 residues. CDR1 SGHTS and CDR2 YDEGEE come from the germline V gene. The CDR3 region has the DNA TGTGCCAGCAGCTTGGCAGGGTCGGGCAATCAGCCCCAGCATTTT. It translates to CASSLAGSGNQPQHF.

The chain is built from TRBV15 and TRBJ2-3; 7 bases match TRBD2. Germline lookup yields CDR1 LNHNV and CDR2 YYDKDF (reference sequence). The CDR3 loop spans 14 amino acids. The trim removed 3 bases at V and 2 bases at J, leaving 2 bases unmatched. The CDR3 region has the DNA TGTGCCACCAGCAGGGGGACTATCACAGATACGCAGTATTTT. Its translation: CATSRGTITDTQYF.

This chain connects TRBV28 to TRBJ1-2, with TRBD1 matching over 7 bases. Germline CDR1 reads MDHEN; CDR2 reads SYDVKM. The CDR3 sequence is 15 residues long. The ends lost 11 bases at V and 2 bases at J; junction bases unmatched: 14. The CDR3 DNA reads TGTGCCTATTCAAGGGGGCAAGGATTCAACTATGGCTACACCTTC. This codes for CAYSRGQGFNYGYTF.

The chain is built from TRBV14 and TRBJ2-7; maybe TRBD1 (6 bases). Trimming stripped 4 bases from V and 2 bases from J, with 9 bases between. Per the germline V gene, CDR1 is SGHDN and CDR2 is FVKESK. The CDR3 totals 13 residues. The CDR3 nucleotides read TGTGCCAGCAGCCTCCGGGACACCTACGAGCAGTACTTC. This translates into CASSLRDTYEQYF.

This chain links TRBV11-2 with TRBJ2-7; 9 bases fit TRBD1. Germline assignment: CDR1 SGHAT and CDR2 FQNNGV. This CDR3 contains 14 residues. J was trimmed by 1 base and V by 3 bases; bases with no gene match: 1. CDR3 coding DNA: TGTGCCAGCAGCTTCGGGACAGGGTCCTACGAGCAGTACTTC. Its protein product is CASSFGTGSYEQYF.

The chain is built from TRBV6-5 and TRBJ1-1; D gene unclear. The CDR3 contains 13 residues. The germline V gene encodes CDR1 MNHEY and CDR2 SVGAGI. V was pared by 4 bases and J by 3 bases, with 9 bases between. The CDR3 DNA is TGTGCCAGCAGTTTAAGGGAGTACACTGAAGCTTTCTTT. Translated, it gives CASSLREYTEAFF.

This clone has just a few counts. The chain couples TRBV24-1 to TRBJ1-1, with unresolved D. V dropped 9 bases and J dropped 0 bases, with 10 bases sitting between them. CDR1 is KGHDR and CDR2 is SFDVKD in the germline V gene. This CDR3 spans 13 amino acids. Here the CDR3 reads CATRTGMNTEAFF. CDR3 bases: TGTGCCACCCGGACGGGAATGAACACTGAAGCTTTCTTT.

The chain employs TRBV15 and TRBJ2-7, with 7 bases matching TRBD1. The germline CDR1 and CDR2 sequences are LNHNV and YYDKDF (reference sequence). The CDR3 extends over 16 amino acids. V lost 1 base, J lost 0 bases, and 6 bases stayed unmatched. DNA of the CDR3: TGTGCCACCAGCAGAGTCCCCCGGGACAGCTCCTACGAGCAGTACTTC. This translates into CATSRVPRDSSYEQYF.

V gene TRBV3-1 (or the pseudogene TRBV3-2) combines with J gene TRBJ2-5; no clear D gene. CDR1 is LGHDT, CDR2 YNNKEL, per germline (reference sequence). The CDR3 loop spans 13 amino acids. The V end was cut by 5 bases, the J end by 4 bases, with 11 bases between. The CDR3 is CASSATERETQYF. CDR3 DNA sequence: TGTGCCAGCAGCGCGACTGAAAGAGAGACCCAGTACTTC.

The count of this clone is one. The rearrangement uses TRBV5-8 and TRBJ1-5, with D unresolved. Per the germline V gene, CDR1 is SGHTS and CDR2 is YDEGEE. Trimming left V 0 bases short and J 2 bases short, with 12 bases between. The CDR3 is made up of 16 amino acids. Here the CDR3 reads CASSLVGGWGNQPQHF. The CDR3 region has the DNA TGTGCCAGCAGCTTGGTCGGAGGGTGGGGCAATCAGCCCCAGCATTTT.

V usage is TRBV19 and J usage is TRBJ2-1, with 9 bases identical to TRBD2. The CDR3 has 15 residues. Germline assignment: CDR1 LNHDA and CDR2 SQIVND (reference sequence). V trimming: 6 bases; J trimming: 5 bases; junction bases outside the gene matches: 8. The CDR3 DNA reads TGTGCCAGTAGCCCCCCGGGACTAGCCAACAATGAGCAGTTCTTC. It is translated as CASSPPGLANNEQFF.

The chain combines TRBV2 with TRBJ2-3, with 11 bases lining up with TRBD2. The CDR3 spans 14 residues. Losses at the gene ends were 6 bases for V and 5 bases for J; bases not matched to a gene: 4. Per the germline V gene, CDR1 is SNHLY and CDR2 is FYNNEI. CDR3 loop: CASRFLAGGDTQYF. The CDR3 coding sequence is TGTGCCAGCAGATTTCTAGCGGGAGGAGATACGCAGTATTTT.

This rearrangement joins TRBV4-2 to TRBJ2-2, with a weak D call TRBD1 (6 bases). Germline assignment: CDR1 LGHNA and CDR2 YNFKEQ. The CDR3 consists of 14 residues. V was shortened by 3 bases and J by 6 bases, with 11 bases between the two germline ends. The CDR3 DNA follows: TGTGCCAGCAGCCAGGGGGCTACAGCCGGGGAGCTGTTTTTT. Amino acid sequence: CASSQGATAGELFF.

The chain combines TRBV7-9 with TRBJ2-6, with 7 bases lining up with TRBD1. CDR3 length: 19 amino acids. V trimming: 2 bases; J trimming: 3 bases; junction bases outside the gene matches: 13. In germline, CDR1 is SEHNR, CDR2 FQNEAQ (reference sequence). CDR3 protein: CASSLIGSTGMFGANVLTF. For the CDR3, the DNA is TGTGCCAGCAGCTTAATTGGCTCGACAGGGATGTTTGGGGCCAACGTCCTGACTTTC.

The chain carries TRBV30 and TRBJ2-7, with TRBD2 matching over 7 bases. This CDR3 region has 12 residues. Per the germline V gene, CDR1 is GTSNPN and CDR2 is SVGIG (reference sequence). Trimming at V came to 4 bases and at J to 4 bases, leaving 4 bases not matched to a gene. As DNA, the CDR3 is TGTGCCTGGACGGGGGGAGGATACGAGCAGTACTTC. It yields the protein CAWTGGGYEQYF.

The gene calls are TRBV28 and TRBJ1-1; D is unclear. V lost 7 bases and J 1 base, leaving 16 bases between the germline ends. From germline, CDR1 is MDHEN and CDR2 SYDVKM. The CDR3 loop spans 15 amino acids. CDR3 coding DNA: TGTGCCAGCACCCTACGGGGAGGGTGGAACACTGAAGCTTTCTTT. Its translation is CASTLRGGWNTEAFF.

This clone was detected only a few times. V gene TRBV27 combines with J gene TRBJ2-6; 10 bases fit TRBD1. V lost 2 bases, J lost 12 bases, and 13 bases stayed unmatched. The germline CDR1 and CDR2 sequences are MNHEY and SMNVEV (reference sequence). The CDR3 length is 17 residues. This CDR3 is CASSLRSRQGAPSVLTF. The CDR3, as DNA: TGTGCCAGCAGTTTAAGATCCCGACAGGGGGCCCCCAGCGTCCTGACTTTC. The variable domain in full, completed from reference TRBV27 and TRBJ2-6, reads EAQVTQNPRYLITVTGKKLTVTCSQNMNHEYMSWYRQDPGLGLRQIYYSMNVEVTDKGDVPEGYKVSRKEKRNFPLILESPSPNQTSLYFCASSLRSRQGAPSVLTFGAGSRLTVL.

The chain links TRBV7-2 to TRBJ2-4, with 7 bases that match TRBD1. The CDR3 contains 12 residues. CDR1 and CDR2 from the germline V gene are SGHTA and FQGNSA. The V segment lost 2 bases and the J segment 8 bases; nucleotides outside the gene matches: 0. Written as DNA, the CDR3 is TGTGCCAGCAGCTTACAGGGGGACATTCAGTACTTC. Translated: CASSLQGDIQYF. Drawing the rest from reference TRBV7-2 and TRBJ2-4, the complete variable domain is GAGVSQSPSNKVTEKGKDVELRCDPISGHTALYWYRQSLGQGLEFLIYFQGNSAPDKSGLPSDRFSAERTGGSVSTLTIQRTQQEDSAVYLCASSLQGDIQYFGAGTRLSVL.

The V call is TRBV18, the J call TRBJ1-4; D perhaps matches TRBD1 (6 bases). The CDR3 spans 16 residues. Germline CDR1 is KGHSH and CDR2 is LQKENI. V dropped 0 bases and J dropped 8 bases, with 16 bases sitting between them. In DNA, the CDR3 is TGTGCCAGCTCACCACCGGGGGCCTGGTCGGGGGAAAAACTGTTTTTT. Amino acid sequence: CASSPPGAWSGEKLFF.

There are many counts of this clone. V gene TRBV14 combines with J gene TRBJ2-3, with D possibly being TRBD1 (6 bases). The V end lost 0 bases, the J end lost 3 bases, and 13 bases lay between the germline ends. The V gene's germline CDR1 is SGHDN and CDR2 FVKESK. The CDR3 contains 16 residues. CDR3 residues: CASSQENRALTDTQYF. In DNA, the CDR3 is TGTGCCAGCAGCCAAGAAAACAGGGCTTTAACAGATACGCAGTATTTT.

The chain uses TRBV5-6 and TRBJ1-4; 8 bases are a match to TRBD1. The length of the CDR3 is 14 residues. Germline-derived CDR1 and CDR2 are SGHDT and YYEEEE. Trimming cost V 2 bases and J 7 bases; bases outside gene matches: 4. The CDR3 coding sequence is TGTGCCAGCAGCTTCAGGGGGCGATTTGAAAAACTGTTTTTT. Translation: CASSFRGRFEKLFF. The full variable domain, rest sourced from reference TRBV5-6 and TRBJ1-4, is DAGVTQSPTHLIKTRGQQVTLRCSPKSGHDTVSWYQQALGQGPQFIFQYYEEEERQRGNFPDRFSGHQFPNYSSELNVNALLLGDSALYLCASSFRGRFEKLFFGSGTQLSVL.

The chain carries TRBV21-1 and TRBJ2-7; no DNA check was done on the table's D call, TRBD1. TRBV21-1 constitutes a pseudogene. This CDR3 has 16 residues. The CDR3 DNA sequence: TGTGCCAGCAGCAAAGTTGTGACAGGGCCTTTCTACGAGCAGTACGTC. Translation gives CASSKVVTGPFYEQYV.

The CDR3 is CASSQPTGRGNTIYF. In DNA form, the CDR3 reads TGCGCCAGCAGCCAACCGACAGGAAGAGGAAACACCATATATTTT. J is TRBJ1-3 and V is TRBV4-1, with D maybe TRBD1 (6 bases). Germline CDR1 and CDR2: MGHRA and YSYEKL. This CDR3 has 15 residues. V lost 2 bases to trimming and J lost 4 bases, with 12 bases between them.

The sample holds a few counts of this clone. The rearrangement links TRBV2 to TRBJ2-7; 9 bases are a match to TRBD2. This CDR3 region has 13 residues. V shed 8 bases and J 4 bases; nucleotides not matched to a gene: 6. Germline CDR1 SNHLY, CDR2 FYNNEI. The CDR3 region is CASAAREGYEQYV. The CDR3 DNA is TGTGCCAGCGCTGCGCGGGAGGGATACGAGCAGTACGTC.

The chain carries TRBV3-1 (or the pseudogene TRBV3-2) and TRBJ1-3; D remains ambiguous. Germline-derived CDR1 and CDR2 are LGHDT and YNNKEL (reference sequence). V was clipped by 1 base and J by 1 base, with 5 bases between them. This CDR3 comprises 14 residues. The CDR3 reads CASSQAQSGNTIYF. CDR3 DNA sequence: TGTGCCAGCAGCCAAGCCCAGTCTGGAAACACCATATATTTT.

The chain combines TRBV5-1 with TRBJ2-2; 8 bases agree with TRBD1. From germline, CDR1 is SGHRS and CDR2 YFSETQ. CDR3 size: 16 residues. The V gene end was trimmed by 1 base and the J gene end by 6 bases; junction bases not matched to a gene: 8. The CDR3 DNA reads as TGCGCCAGCAGCTTGAGTTTTGGGACAGGCTCCGGGGAGCTGTTTTTT. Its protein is CASSLSFGTGSGELFF.

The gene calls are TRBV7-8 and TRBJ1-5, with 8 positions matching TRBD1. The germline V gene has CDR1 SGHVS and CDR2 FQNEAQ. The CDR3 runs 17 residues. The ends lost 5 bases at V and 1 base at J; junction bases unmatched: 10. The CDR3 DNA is TGTGCCAGCAGCGCATCGTTGACAGGGGCGAGCAATCAGCCCCAGCATTTT. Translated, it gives CASSASLTGASNQPQHF.

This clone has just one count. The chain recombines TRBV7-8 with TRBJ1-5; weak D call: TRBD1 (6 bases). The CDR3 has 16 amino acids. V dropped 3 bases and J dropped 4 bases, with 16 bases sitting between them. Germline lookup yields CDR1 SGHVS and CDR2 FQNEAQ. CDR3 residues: CASSFRGGRENQPQHF. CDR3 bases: TGTGCCAGCAGCTTCCGAGGGGGGCGGGAGAATCAGCCCCAGCATTTT. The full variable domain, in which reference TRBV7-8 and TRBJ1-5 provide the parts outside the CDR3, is GAGVSQSPRYKVAKRGQDVALRCDPISGHVSLFWYQQALGQGPEFLTYFQNEAQLDKSGLPSDRFFAERPEGSVSTLKIQRTQQEDSAVYLCASSFRGGRENQPQHFGDGTRLSIL.

Written as DNA, the CDR3 is TGTGCCAGCAGCTTATTGGGGGACTTTCATGGCTACACCTTC. Translation gives CASSLLGDFHGYTF. J is TRBJ1-2 and V is TRBV7-9, with D perhaps TRBD1 (5 bases). The CDR3 runs to 14 residues. Trimming took 2 bases from V and 6 from J, leaving 13 bases between them. The germline V gene has CDR1 SEHNR and CDR2 FQNEAQ (reference sequence).

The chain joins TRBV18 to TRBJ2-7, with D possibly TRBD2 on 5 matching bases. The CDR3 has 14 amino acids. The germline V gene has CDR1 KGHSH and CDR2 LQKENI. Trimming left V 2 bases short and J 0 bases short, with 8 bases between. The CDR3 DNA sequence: TGTGCCAGCTCACCAAGCCGGGACTCCTACGAGCAGTACGTC. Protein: CASSPSRDSYEQYV.